Each of the 10 T cell receptor beta chains below was sequenced from the same sample in a study of Ad26.COV2.S vaccination and SARS-CoV-2 variants. Profiled with immunoSEQ multiplex PCR; TCRdb holds only in-frame clones, not every one. The repertoire holds a few hundred thousand clones, roughly 87% seen once, with less than 4.5% in the top ten. The treatment here: around 19 received Ad26.COV2.S at low or high dose, single or two shots; roughly five received placebo; per-sample allocation not given. Collection of the samples took place on day 63 after the first injection of vaccine or placebo. Sequences were derived from peripheral blood, sampled in a trial of Ad26.COV2.S vaccine versus placebo. The receptors shown here come from a person aged 18-60 years who received the Ad26.COV2.S COVID-19 vaccine or a placebo.

This sequence joins TRBV7-8 and TRBJ1-4; no clear D gene. Germline V gene data show CDR1 as SGHVS and CDR2 as FQNEAQ. Trimming stripped 3 bases from V and 2 bases from J, with 10 bases between. This CDR3 is built from 15 residues. CDR3 residues: CASSFGGYTNEKLFF. The CDR3 DNA follows: TGTGCCAGCAGCTTTGGTGGTTATACTAATGAAAAACTGTTTTTT.

Note on this clone: This same CDR3 is encoded by further DNA sequences in the sample. The chain couples TRBV18 to TRBJ2-7; D not certain. Trimming left V 3 bases short and J 3 bases short, with 9 bases between. Germline-derived CDR1 and CDR2 are KGHSH and LQKENI. The CDR3 is 13 amino acids. CDR3 amino acids: CASSPGRDYEQYF. Written as DNA, the CDR3 is TGTGCCAGCTCACCGGGTCGCGACTACGAGCAGTACTTC.

The rearrangement joins TRBV28 to TRBJ2-7; 11 nucleotides match TRBD2. The germline gives CDR1 MDHEN, CDR2 SYDVKM. Germline trimming cut 2 bases from V and 1 base from J; bases unmatched to any gene: 4. The CDR3 covers 16 residues. The CDR3 DNA reads as TGTGCCAGCAGTTTAGGGCTAGCGGGAGGTTCCTACGAGCAGTACTTC. It codes for CASSLGLAGGSYEQYF.

Remarks on this clone: The same CDR3 is also encoded by other DNA sequences in this sample. The rearrangement links TRBV18 to TRBJ2-1; 13 nucleotides line up with TRBD2. Trimming removed 3 bases from V and 7 bases from J; junction bases left unmatched: 0. The CDR3 runs to 14 residues. The germline CDR1 and CDR2 sequences are KGHSH and LQKENI. The CDR3 reads CASSPGLAGNEQFF. The CDR3 nucleotides are TGTGCCAGCTCACCGGGACTAGCGGGGAATGAGCAGTTCTTC. The entire variable domain, with the rest obtained from reference TRBV18 and TRBJ2-1, is as follows: NAGVMQNPRHLVRRRGQEARLRCSPMKGHSHVYWYRQLPEEGLKFMVYLQKENIIDESGMPKERFSAEFPKEGPSILRIQQVVRGDSAAYFCASSPGLAGNEQFFGPGTRLTVL.

The chain is built from TRBV24-1 and TRBJ2-7; TRBD2 aligns across 8 bases. The V gene end was trimmed by 5 bases and the J gene end by 5 bases; junction bases not matched to a gene: 10. The V gene's germline CDR1 is KGHDR and CDR2 SFDVKD. The CDR3 is 15 amino acids. The CDR3 loop reads CATSGPPGGEDEQYF. The CDR3 DNA is TGTGCCACCAGTGGGCCCCCGGGGGGGGAAGACGAGCAGTACTTC.

The count of this clone is one. The rearrangement joins TRBV7-9 to TRBJ2-7; D is possibly TRBD2 (5 bases). Deletions cut 1 base from V and 3 bases from J, with 10 bases between. Per the germline V gene, CDR1 is SEHNR and CDR2 is FQNEAQ (reference sequence). The CDR3 has 14 residues. The CDR3 here is CASSLGGQRYEQYF. The DNA of the CDR3 is TGTGCCAGCAGCTTAGGAGGGCAACGCTACGAGCAGTACTTC.

V usage is TRBV27 and J usage is TRBJ2-2; TRBD2 matches at 14 bases. The CDR3 totals 16 residues. The V and J ends lost 2 bases and 5 bases, in that order; junction bases with no gene match: 1. Germline V gene data show CDR1 as MNHEY and CDR2 as SMNVEV (reference sequence). CDR3 loop: CASSLRLAGGTGELFF. CDR3 in DNA: TGTGCCAGCAGTTTACGACTAGCGGGGGGGACCGGGGAGCTGTTTTTT.

The chain links TRBV2 to TRBJ2-3; D ambiguous. Germline assignment: CDR1 SNHLY and CDR2 FYNNEI. The CDR3 covers 15 residues. The V gene lost 7 bases and the J gene lost 4 bases, with 18 bases spanning the gap. The CDR3 bases are TGTGCCAGCACACCCGTGCGGAAAGCCCCAGATACGCAGTATTTT. Translating gives CASTPVRKAPDTQYF. The whole variable domain, filled in from reference TRBV2 and TRBJ2-3, reads EPEVTQTPSHQVTQMGQEVILRCVPISNHLYFYWYRQILGQKVEFLVSFYNNEISEKSEIFDDQFSVERPDGSNFTLKIRSTKLEDSAMYFCASTPVRKAPDTQYFGPGTRLTVL.

The chain uses TRBV28 and TRBJ2-7; TRBD2 matches at 10 bases. Losses at the gene ends were 5 bases for V and 7 bases for J; bases not matched to a gene: 11. The CDR3 covers 15 residues. The germline CDR1 and CDR2 sequences are MDHEN and SYDVKM. The CDR3 is CASSGERLAGLEQYF. CDR3 DNA: TGTGCCAGCAGTGGCGAGAGACTAGCGGGTCTTGAGCAGTACTTC.

The chain recombines TRBV5-5 with TRBJ1-4, with 8 bases lining up with TRBD1. V gave up 0 bases and J gave up 3 bases; unmatched junction bases: 1. Germline V lookup: CDR1 SGHKS, CDR2 YYEKEE (reference sequence). The length of the CDR3 is 15 residues. This CDR3 is CASSLGTGPNEKLFF. The CDR3 region has the DNA TGTGCCAGCAGCTTGGGGACAGGGCCTAATGAAAAACTGTTTTTT.